This T cell receptor beta chain was captured in a study of B cell selection in AIRE deficiency. Sorting defined conventional CD4 T cells as CD4+CD127+. The count of this clone is one. Sequencing was performed with immunoSEQ multiplex PCR; in TCRdb, only in-frame clones are kept and a portion is missing. The sample contains fewer than 30,000 clones, about 95% of which appear only once. Material for sequencing was CD4+CD127+ conventional T cells sorted from PBMCs. The sequence was obtained from a human donor in good health.

The CDR3 region is CASRQDVNYGYTF. The CDR3 DNA reads TGTGCCAGCCGACAGGATGTTAACTATGGCTACACCTTC. The J gene is TRBJ1-2, the V gene TRBV2; possibly TRBD1 for D (6 bases). CDR1 is SNHLY, CDR2 FYNNEI, per germline. Trimming stripped 8 bases from V and 1 base from J, with 11 bases between. The CDR3 totals 13 residues.